This T cell receptor beta chain is from a study of T cells in Graves' hyperthyroidism and ophthalmopathy. There were TCR beta CDR3 regions amplified from RNA transcripts. The TCR CDR3 first-round RT-PCR relied on the HTBI primer set. TCRdb used MiXCR to reprocess the multiplex PCR reads, holding one entry per CDR3 protein. The sample includes about 660,000 distinct CDR3 sequences, about 45% of them seen just once. General study points: Among clonotypes expanded in thyroid above 0.001, most were also found in blood.

This CDR3 region has 15 residues. V was cut by 6 bases and J by 2 bases, with 14 bases left in between. Reasons for excluding patients were uncontrolled infection, other autoimmune disease, pregnancy or lactation. Used for diagnoses were clinical symptoms, serum thyroxine and TRAb, thyroid ultrasound and orbital computed tomography. There are many counts of this clonotype. What it binds is not known. The receptor was isolated from an adult man with Graves' disease, either hyperthyroidism or ophthalmopathy (not recorded which). This chain links TRBV12-3 or TRBV12-4 with TRBJ1-3, with D possibly being TRBD1 (6 bases). Specimen: peripheral blood or thyroid tissue (not recorded which). The CDR3 sequence is CASRMDRVAGNTIYF. CDR3 DNA sequence: TGTGCCAGCAGAATGGACAGAGTAGCTGGAAACACCATATATTTT.